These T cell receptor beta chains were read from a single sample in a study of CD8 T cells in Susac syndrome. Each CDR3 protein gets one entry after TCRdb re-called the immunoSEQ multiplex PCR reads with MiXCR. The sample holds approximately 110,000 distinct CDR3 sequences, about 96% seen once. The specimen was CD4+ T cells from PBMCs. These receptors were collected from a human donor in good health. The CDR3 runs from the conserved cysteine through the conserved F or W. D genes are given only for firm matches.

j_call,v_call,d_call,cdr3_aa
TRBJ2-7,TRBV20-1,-,CSASHSSYEQYF
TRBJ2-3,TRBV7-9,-,CASSPGDTDTQYF
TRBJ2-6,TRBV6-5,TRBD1,CASSFQGGLRSGANVLTF
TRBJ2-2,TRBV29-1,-,CSVAADGGELFF
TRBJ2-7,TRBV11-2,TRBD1,CASSSPGQGGEQYF
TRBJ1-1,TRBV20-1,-,CSARGPVGGMNTEAFF
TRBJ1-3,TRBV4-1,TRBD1,CASSHPTGDSGNTIYF
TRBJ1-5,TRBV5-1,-,CASSLEGYAQPQHF
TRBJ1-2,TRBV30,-,CAWSPDRYYGYTF
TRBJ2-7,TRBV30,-,CAWTASYEQYF
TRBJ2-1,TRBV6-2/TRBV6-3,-,CASRPHWSSYNEQFF
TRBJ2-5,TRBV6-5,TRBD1,CASRKQGAGETQYF
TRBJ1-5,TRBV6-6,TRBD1,CASNPTGVQPQHF
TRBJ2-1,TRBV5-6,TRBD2,CASSPDGGGRVRGEQFF
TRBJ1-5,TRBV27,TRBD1,CASRGPTGAGLGQPQHF
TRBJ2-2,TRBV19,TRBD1,CASSAGTVNTGELFF
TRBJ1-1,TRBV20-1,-,CRSVTNAGTEAFF